One T cell receptor (beta chain) is described in this entry. This record belongs to a study of T cells in Graves' hyperthyroidism and ophthalmopathy. Amplification yielded TCR beta CDR3 regions, with RNA transcripts as the source. Initially, a first-round RT-PCR of the TCR CDR3 employed the HTBI primer set. TCRdb processed the multiplex PCR reads anew with MiXCR; each CDR3 protein has one entry. The top ten hold around 20% of the sample, which has some 380,000 distinct CDR3 sequences, roughly 14% seen once. From germline, CDR1 is LNHNV and CDR2 YYDKDF (reference sequence). The CDR3 is 16 amino acids. After removal of 1 base from V and 2 bases from J, the junction contained 7 bases not matched to a gene.

The clonotype originates from a man younger than 40 with Graves' hyperthyroidism that later progressed to Graves' ophthalmopathy. The V and J genes are TRBV15 and TRBJ1-2, with 7 bases fitting TRBD1. Source material: blood. Here the CDR3 DNA reads TGTGCCACCAGCAGAGGTGGCAGGGGGTTCAACTATGGCTACACCTTC. Amino acid sequence: CATSRGGRGFNYGYTF.